The 21 T cell receptor beta chains listed next were all sequenced from one sample in a study of T cell responses to AZD1222 COVID-19 vaccine. Data came from immunoSEQ multiplex PCR; TCRdb stores just in-frame clones and leaves some out. Of around 130,000 clones listed, roughly 92% are singletons. The specimen comprised peripheral blood, sampled 28 days after the second AZD1222 dose. These receptors originate from an adult who received the AZD1222 COVID-19 vaccine.

The chain combines TRBV5-6 with TRBJ2-7; 9 nucleotides agree with TRBD1. The V segment lost 5 bases and the J segment 13 bases; nucleotides outside the gene matches: 7. Germline V lookup: CDR1 SGHDT, CDR2 YYEEEE. There are 11 residues in the CDR3. This CDR3 reads CASSSRDRAYF. CDR3 nucleotides: TGTGCCAGCAGTTCCCGGGACAGGGCCTACTTC.

The chain carries TRBV2 and TRBJ2-7, with D maybe TRBD2 (6 bases). Trimming took off 7 bases at V and 3 bases at J, with 13 bases between the two ends. The CDR3 has 13 amino acids. CDR1 and CDR2 (germline): SNHLY, FYNNEI. In DNA, the CDR3 is TGTGCCAGCATATCCTATAGCGGCTACGAGCAGTACTTC. Protein product: CASISYSGYEQYF.

This sequence joins TRBV19 and TRBJ2-7; D is possibly TRBD1 (5 bases). The CDR3 loop spans 14 amino acids. Germline V lookup: CDR1 LNHDA, CDR2 SQIVND (reference sequence). V gave up 3 bases and J gave up 2 bases, with 11 bases separating them. CDR3 DNA sequence: TGTGCCAGTAGTATTGGACCAGGGACCTACGAGCAGTACTTC. It codes for CASSIGPGTYEQYF.

This sequence joins TRBV19 and TRBJ1-3, with D possibly being TRBD1 (6 bases). CDR1 LNHDA and CDR2 SQIVND come from the germline V gene (reference sequence). Trimming left V 5 bases short and J 0 bases short, with 14 bases between. The CDR3 runs 16 residues. The CDR3: CASSSGQPFSGNTIYF. The CDR3 region has the DNA TGTGCCAGTAGTTCTGGACAGCCCTTCTCTGGAAACACCATATATTTT.

CDR3 in DNA: TGTGCCAGCAGCCTAGGACTAGCGGGAGGGCCAAGGAATGAGCAGTTCTTC. The encoded protein is CASSLGLAGGPRNEQFF. The chain joins TRBV7-2 to TRBJ2-1; 15 nucleotides align to TRBD2. Germline values: CDR1 SGHTA, CDR2 FQGNSA. J was trimmed by 7 bases and V by 5 bases; bases with no gene match: 9. This CDR3 has 17 residues.

The rearrangement joins TRBV4-3 to TRBJ2-3, with a tentative D call TRBD1 (6 bases). The CDR3 covers 16 residues. Deletions cut 0 bases from V and 0 bases from J, with 10 bases between. Germline V CDR1 and CDR2: LGHNA, YSLEER. The CDR3 is CASSQEGARSTDTQYF. CDR3 coding DNA: TGCGCCAGCAGCCAAGAGGGGGCGCGGAGCACAGATACGCAGTATTTT.

The chain has TRBV21-1 and TRBJ1-1. TRBV21-1 is described as a pseudogene. The CDR3 covers 21 residues. The CDR3 loop is CASSKGDKNSGSGDENTEAFF. The CDR3 coding sequence is TGTGCCAGCAGCAAAGGGGATAAGAATTCGGGATCGGGTGATGAGAACACTGAAGCTTTCTTT.

J is TRBJ2-7 and V is TRBV6-5; the match to TRBD1 covers 7 bases. This CDR3 has 15 amino acids. Unmatched junction bases numbered 13, after V lost 8 bases and J lost 3 bases. From germline, CDR1 is MNHEY and CDR2 SVGAGI. CDR3 nucleotide sequence: TGTGCCAGCGCCAGGGGCCCGGGACAGCTCTACGAGCAGTACTTC. It encodes CASARGPGQLYEQYF.

This rearrangement joins TRBV3-1 (or the pseudogene TRBV3-2) to TRBJ1-2; D may be TRBD1 (6 bases). This CDR3 spans 15 amino acids. Trimming stripped 1 base from V and 4 bases from J, with 13 bases between. The germline CDR1 and CDR2 sequences are LGHDT and YNNKEL (reference sequence). The CDR3 sequence: CASSQGEGGAYGYTF. CDR3 DNA sequence: TGTGCCAGCAGCCAAGGAGAGGGGGGAGCCTATGGCTACACCTTC.

V usage is TRBV7-8 and J usage is TRBJ2-3; a weak D match, TRBD2 (6 bases). CDR1 is SGHVS and CDR2 is FQNEAQ in the germline V gene. The CDR3 is made up of 15 amino acids. Trimming shortened V by 1 base and J by 4 bases, and 12 bases separated the two germline ends. CDR3 sequence reads: CASSLVPGSADTQYF. In DNA, the CDR3 is TGTGCCAGCAGCTTAGTTCCCGGGAGCGCAGATACGCAGTATTTT.

The sample holds a few counts of this clone. The chain couples TRBV28 to TRBJ2-7, with D possibly matching TRBD2 (5 bases). Germline values: CDR1 MDHEN, CDR2 SYDVKM. The CDR3 covers 11 residues. Trimming pared 7 bases from V and 6 bases from J, leaving 10 bases between. The DNA for the CDR3 is TGTGCCAGCACGGCTAGCCGCGAGCAGTACTTC. Translation: CASTASREQYF.

V and J are TRBV30 and TRBJ2-7; D may be TRBD1 (5 bases). CDR3 length equals 13 residues. Germline loops: CDR1 GTSNPN, CDR2 SVGIG (reference sequence). V dropped 0 bases and J dropped 3 bases, with 9 bases sitting between them. The CDR3 region is CAWSVRRGYEQYF. The CDR3 DNA reads TGTGCCTGGAGTGTACGTAGGGGCTACGAGCAGTACTTC.

This chain connects TRBV7-2 to TRBJ2-3; D is unresolved. Germline V gene lookup returns CDR1 SGHTA and CDR2 FQGNSA. V was cut by 4 bases and J by 6 bases, with 8 bases left in between. This CDR3 comprises 12 residues. The DNA for the CDR3 is TGTGCCAGCAGCTCCCTGGCGGATACGCAGTATTTT. This sequence encodes CASSSLADTQYF.

The rearrangement uses TRBV7-2 and TRBJ1-1; TRBD1 aligns across 7 bases. The CDR3 is 19 residues long. After removal of 1 base from V and 4 bases from J, the junction contained 18 bases not matched to a gene. Germline V lookup: CDR1 SGHTA, CDR2 FQGNSA. The CDR3 DNA is TGTGCCAGCAGCTTAGTAGGTTTTGGTATGCAGGGGGTTGGCACTGAAGCTTTCTTT. Its translation is CASSLVGFGMQGVGTEAFF.

This clone was counted only a few times. V gene TRBV23-1 combines with J gene TRBJ1-5; D is possibly TRBD1 (6 bases). TRBV23-1 falls under the ORF class, with uncertain function. The V end was cut by 9 bases, the J end by 9 bases, with 24 bases between. This CDR3 region has 15 residues. The CDR3 DNA reads TGCGCCAGGACACTCCCGGGACACCCTGACGTGCCCCAGCATTTT. This translates into CARTLPGHPDVPQHF.

This chain links TRBV7-3 with TRBJ2-2, with 7 bases that match TRBD1. Per the germline V gene, CDR1 is SGHTA and CDR2 is FQGTGA. The V and J ends lost 5 bases and 2 bases, in that order; junction bases with no gene match: 11. The CDR3 is 17 residues long. CDR3 amino acids: CASSPAAGTANTGELFF. In nucleotides, the CDR3 is TGTGCCAGCAGCCCTGCGGCCGGGACAGCTAACACCGGGGAGCTGTTTTTT.

This sequence joins TRBV11-2 and TRBJ2-7; D uncertain. Germline CDR1 and CDR2: SGHAT and FQNNGV. V was pared by 1 base and J by 0 bases, with 7 bases between. This CDR3 is built from 14 residues. CDR3 loop: CASSLGPGSYEQYF. As DNA, the CDR3 is TGTGCCAGCAGCTTAGGCCCAGGCTCCTACGAGCAGTACTTC.

This chain uses TRBV12-3 or TRBV12-4 with TRBJ1-1; D unresolved. With 3 bases removed from V and 1 base from J, the gap between germline ends came to 6 bases. The CDR3 spans 13 residues. CDR3 region: CASSFLQNTEAFF. DNA of the CDR3: TGTGCCAGCAGTTTTTTGCAGAACACTGAAGCTTTCTTT.

A single count supports this clone. The chain is built from TRBV7-8 and TRBJ2-1; weak D call: TRBD2 (7 bases). CDR1 is SGHVS, CDR2 FQNEAQ, per germline. The CDR3 is made up of 15 amino acids. The V and J ends lost 2 bases and 7 bases respectively, with 15 bases between them. The CDR3, as DNA: TGTGCCAGCAGCTTACCAGGGGCGGGGGTTAATGAGCAGTTCTTC. Amino acids: CASSLPGAGVNEQFF.

The chain employs TRBV28 and TRBJ1-6, with D perhaps matching TRBD1 (6 bases). In germline, CDR1 is MDHEN, CDR2 SYDVKM. This CDR3 comprises 13 residues. Trimming took off 4 bases at V and 10 bases at J, with 11 bases between the two ends. The CDR3: CASSSQGRSPLHF. The CDR3 nucleotides read TGTGCCAGCAGTTCACAGGGTAGGTCACCCCTCCACTTT.

J is TRBJ2-1 and V is TRBV7-3, with D uncertain. The CDR3 is 13 amino acids. Trimming stripped 5 bases from V and 8 bases from J, with 13 bases between. The germline CDR1 and CDR2 sequences are SGHTA and FQGTGA. The chain's CDR3 is CASSRMNWDEQFF. DNA of the CDR3: TGTGCCAGCAGCCGTATGAACTGGGATGAGCAGTTCTTC. Variable domain in full (rest from reference TRBV7-3 and TRBJ2-1): GAGVSQTPSNKVTEKGKYVELRCDPISGHTALYWYRQSLGQGPEFLIYFQGTGAADDSGLPNDRFFAVRPEGSVSTLKIQRTERGDSAVYLCASSRMNWDEQFFGPGTRLTVL.